Detailed here is one T cell receptor beta chain. The specificity of this receptor is unknown. The record has no base qualities; no much larger clone is one base away. This specimen comes from a study of blood T cell repertoires in COVID-19 (TCRdb year 2020). Concerning the study at large: Collaborator samples came from the United States, Italy and Spain and covered acute and convalescent phases of COVID-19. The prospective study material was composed of cDNA or gDNA derived from T cells, B-cell-depleted T cells, or PBMCs. Subjects who had been exposed to COVID-19, were actively infected with it, or had recovered from it provided the deeply sampled blood TCRbeta repertoires that made up the dataset. A freely available public database, intended as a resource for researchers studying the immune response to SARS-CoV-2, is where the repertoires were released. The samples were drawn from two sources: the first 160 participants of the ongoing ImmuneRACE study, and 950 to 1,500 subjects contributed by 6 global collaborators. Sample metadata almost always included a de-identified subject ID, COVID-19 status, age in years and sex. HLA class I and class II types, where available, came from metadata supplied by the sample provider rather than from assay-based typing. The research as a whole found: How much clinical and demographic metadata was included differed by source and by participant, and the metadata was provided uncurated.

The collaborating institutions used their own protocols to collect whole blood in K2EDTA tubes. For TCRbeta analysis, collaborators shipped samples as frozen whole blood, isolated PBMCs, or DNA extracted from either of those sample types. The immunoSEQ Assay, a bias-controlled multiplex PCR, was used to amplify TCRbeta CDR3 regions from genomic DNA. In the authors' own workflow: The number of nucleated cells in each sample was estimated by amplification of reference gene primers within the assay. To quantify the absolute abundance of each unique TCRbeta CDR3 rearrangement, sequence reads were collapsed and filtered. For each sample, productive Simpson clonality was calculated by taking the square root of Simpson's diversity index across productive rearrangements. The immuneACCESS repertoire file appears here via TCRdb, limited to in-frame rearrangements. These files lack a portion of the clones; in checked studies, under half of the deficit traces to unresolved V genes, and the cause of the others is not known. V and J calls plus clone size are reproduced from that table; the DNA served to infer D and trimming. The sample records more than 90,000 clones, about two thirds of which are singletons. The top ten clones comprise 20% to 25% of the sample.

The source is a woman aged 55-75 years in a cohort sampled during active or convalescent COVID-19. The sequencing sample was made of peripheral blood.

The CDR3 protein is CASSGGTGANEKLFF. The nucleotide sequence reads TGCGCCAGCAGCGGGGGGACAGGGGCTAATGAAAAACTGTTTTTT. The chain is made from TRBV5-1 and TRBJ1-4; 10 bases in the middle match TRBD1. Relative to germline, V is missing 4 bases and J is missing 3 bases, with 3 bases of the junction outside any gene match. The CDR3 runs 15 residues from the cysteine to the phenylalanine. The only DNA kept is the CDR3, 45 bases in frame from the first base. Sequences SGHRS (CDR1) and YFSETQ (CDR2) are obtained from the germline V gene.